This is a list of T cell receptor beta chains from one sample in a study of Graves' ophthalmopathy and Graves' hyperthyroidism. TCRdb called the multiplex PCR reads again in MiXCR, with one record for every CDR3 protein. The sample carries some 1.1 million distinct CDR3 sequences, 35% to 45% recorded once. The sequencing input was peripheral blood or thyroid tissue (not recorded which). These receptors all stem from an adult man with Graves' hyperthyroidism. CDR3s include the opening cysteine and the closing phenylalanine or tryptophan. The order of the fields is V gene, J gene, D gene, clone size, CDR3 protein, CDR3 DNA. D genes are given only for firm matches. Rows may omit the clone size; those that give it use once, few, many or a size class.

v_gene: TRBV6-1; j_gene: TRBJ1-5; d_gene: NA; abundance: many; CDR3aa: CASSEQSANGPQHF; CDR3nt: TGTGCCAGCAGTGAGCAGAGCGCCAATGGGCCCCAGCATTTT
v_gene: TRBV5-6; j_gene: TRBJ2-7; d_gene: NA; abundance: many; CDR3aa: CASSSSLGEQYF; CDR3nt: TGTGCCAGCAGCTCCTCACTGGGTGAGCAGTACTTC
v_gene: TRBV20-1; j_gene: TRBJ2-2; d_gene: NA; abundance: NA; CDR3aa: CSAFRPGNTGELFF; CDR3nt: TGCAGTGCGTTCAGGCCTGGAAACACCGGGGAGCTGTTTTTT
v_gene: TRBV7-9; j_gene: TRBJ2-2; d_gene: NA; abundance: NA; CDR3aa: CASSPRVHPNTGELFF; CDR3nt: TGTGCCAGCTCACCACGGGTACATCCGAACACCGGGGAGCTGTTTTTT
v_gene: TRBV5-4; j_gene: TRBJ1-5; d_gene: NA; abundance: once; CDR3aa: CPSSLEGTTNQPQHF; CDR3nt: TGTCCCAGCAGCTTGGAAGGGACGACAAATCAGCCCCAGCATTTT
v_gene: TRBV5-1; j_gene: TRBJ2-2; d_gene: NA; abundance: few; CDR3aa: CASSLAAGGSGELFF; CDR3nt: TGCGCCAGCAGCTTGGCCGCTGGTGGTTCCGGGGAGCTGTTTTTT
v_gene: TRBV20-1; j_gene: TRBJ2-2; d_gene: TRBD2; abundance: NA; CDR3aa: CSARFAGGTGELFF; CDR3nt: TGCAGTGCTAGGTTTGCGGGAGGGACCGGGGAGCTGTTTTTT
v_gene: TRBV7-2; j_gene: TRBJ2-5; d_gene: NA; abundance: NA; CDR3aa: CASSQRRGRETQYF; CDR3nt: TGTGCCAGCAGCCAGCGAAGGGGACGGGAGACCCAGTACTTC
v_gene: TRBV2; j_gene: TRBJ1-6; d_gene: TRBD1; abundance: NA; CDR3aa: CASRETGVSPLHF; CDR3nt: TGTGCCAGCAGAGAGACAGGGGTTTCACCCCTCCACTTT
v_gene: TRBV9; j_gene: TRBJ2-7; d_gene: NA; abundance: NA; CDR3aa: CASSVETVSYEQYF; CDR3nt: TGTGCCAGCAGCGTAGAGACGGTATCCTACGAGCAGTACTTC
v_gene: TRBV20-1; j_gene: TRBJ2-5; d_gene: NA; abundance: NA; CDR3aa: CSASSGSGAQETQYF; CDR3nt: TGCAGTGCCAGCTCAGGGTCGGGGGCCCAAGAGACCCAGTACTTC
v_gene: TRBV24-1; j_gene: TRBJ2-2; d_gene: TRBD1; abundance: NA; CDR3aa: CATRIKRDRRNTGELFF; CDR3nt: TGTGCCACCAGGATTAAACGGGACAGGAGAAACACCGGGGAGCTGTTTTTT
v_gene: TRBV2; j_gene: TRBJ1-1; d_gene: NA; abundance: once; CDR3aa: CASSDKQVGFWGAFF; CDR3nt: TGTGCCAGCAGCGACAAACAGGTTGGCTTTTGGGGAGCTTTCTTT
v_gene: TRBV2; j_gene: TRBJ1-5; d_gene: NA; abundance: NA; CDR3aa: CASSEDGREEGQPQHF; CDR3nt: TGTGCCAGCAGTGAAGATGGCAGGGAGGAAGGGCAGCCCCAGCATTTT
v_gene: TRBV20-1; j_gene: TRBJ2-7; d_gene: TRBD2; abundance: NA; CDR3aa: CSARGPVVAGGYEQYF; CDR3nt: TGCAGTGCTAGAGGTCCGGTGGTAGCGGGAGGCTACGAGCAGTACTTC
v_gene: TRBV20-1; j_gene: TRBJ1-1; d_gene: NA; abundance: few; CDR3aa: CSARDEGASTEAFF; CDR3nt: TGCAGTGCTAGAGATGAAGGAGCATCCACTGAAGCTTTCTTT
v_gene: TRBV9; j_gene: TRBJ1-5; d_gene: TRBD1; abundance: many; CDR3aa: CASSARGLQPQHF; CDR3nt: TGTGCCAGCAGCGCCAGGGGGCTTCAGCCCCAGCATTTT
v_gene: TRBV29-1; j_gene: TRBJ2-7; d_gene: NA; abundance: NA; CDR3aa: CPRAGTSYEQYF; CDR3nt: TGCCCCCGGGCAGGGACGTCCTACGAGCAGTACTTC
v_gene: TRBV5-4; j_gene: TRBJ2-5; d_gene: NA; abundance: NA; CDR3aa: CASSLVRRGPAETQYF; CDR3nt: TGTGCCAGCAGCTTAGTAAGAAGGGGCCCAGCGGAGACCCAGTACTTC
v_gene: TRBV10-3; j_gene: TRBJ1-1; d_gene: NA; abundance: NA; CDR3aa: CAISDSPGLPNTEAFF; CDR3nt: TGTGCCATCAGTGATTCCCCCGGGCTGCCGAACACTGAAGCTTTCTTT
v_gene: TRBV28; j_gene: TRBJ2-2; d_gene: NA; abundance: NA; CDR3aa: CASSRVELTGELFF; CDR3nt: TGTGCCAGCAGCCGGGTTGAGCTAACCGGGGAGCTGTTTTTT
v_gene: TRBV19; j_gene: TRBJ1-2; d_gene: NA; abundance: many; CDR3aa: CASSRPGRSYGYTF; CDR3nt: TGTGCCAGTAGCCGACCGGGACGGAGCTATGGCTACACCTTC
v_gene: TRBV7-9; j_gene: TRBJ1-5; d_gene: NA; abundance: NA; CDR3aa: CASSPSSEAGVSNQPQHF; CDR3nt: TGTGCCAGCAGCCCCTCCAGTGAGGCAGGAGTAAGCAATCAGCCCCAGCATTTT
v_gene: TRBV29-1; j_gene: TRBJ2-5; d_gene: NA; abundance: many; CDR3aa: CSVEGRGETQYF; CDR3nt: TGCAGCGTTGAGGGCAGAGGGGAGACCCAGTACTTC
v_gene: TRBV6-2/TRBV6-3; j_gene: TRBJ1-5; d_gene: TRBD1; abundance: NA; CDR3aa: CASSYYYRGLSQPQHF; CDR3nt: TGTGCCAGCAGTTACTACTACAGGGGGCTAAGTCAGCCCCAGCATTTT
v_gene: TRBV25-1; j_gene: TRBJ1-3; d_gene: NA; abundance: once; CDR3aa: CASSKQGSGNTIYF; CDR3nt: TGTGCCAGCAGTAAACAGGGATCTGGAAACACCATATATTTT
v_gene: TRBV20-1; j_gene: TRBJ1-2; d_gene: NA; abundance: many; CDR3aa: CSAIETQDYGYTF; CDR3nt: TGCAGTGCTATCGAGACGCAAGACTATGGCTACACCTTC
v_gene: TRBV5-1; j_gene: TRBJ2-5; d_gene: TRBD1; abundance: few; CDR3aa: CASSSAGTGEETQYF; CDR3nt: TGCGCCAGCAGCTCGGCCGGGACAGGGGAAGAGACCCAGTACTTC
v_gene: TRBV7-2; j_gene: TRBJ2-7; d_gene: NA; abundance: NA; CDR3aa: CASSLASNTGEQYF; CDR3nt: TGTGCCAGCAGCCTAGCGTCTAACACCGGGGAGCAGTACTTC
v_gene: TRBV5-4; j_gene: TRBJ2-7; d_gene: NA; abundance: many; CDR3aa: CASSFLGQGNYEQYF; CDR3nt: TGTGCCAGCAGCTTCCTTGGGCAGGGTAACTACGAGCAGTACTTC
v_gene: TRBV19; j_gene: TRBJ1-2; d_gene: TRBD1; abundance: many; CDR3aa: CASSPTRDSPNYGYTF; CDR3nt: TGTGCCAGTAGCCCGACGAGGGACAGCCCTAACTATGGCTACACCTTC
v_gene: TRBV7-9; j_gene: TRBJ1-1; d_gene: TRBD1; abundance: many; CDR3aa: CASSHSAPGQGAEAFF; CDR3nt: TGTGCCAGCAGCCATTCTGCCCCGGGACAGGGCGCTGAAGCTTTCTTT
v_gene: TRBV3-1; j_gene: TRBJ2-2; d_gene: NA; abundance: NA; CDR3aa: CASSLEGGGELFF; CDR3nt: TGTGCCAGCAGCCTAGAGGGCGGCGGGGAGCTGTTTTTT
v_gene: TRBV7-9; j_gene: TRBJ1-6; d_gene: TRBD1; abundance: NA; CDR3aa: CASSSETGVGNSPLHF; CDR3nt: TGTGCCAGCAGCTCGGAGACAGGGGTGGGTAATTCACCCCTCCACTTT
v_gene: TRBV25-1; j_gene: TRBJ2-7; d_gene: NA; abundance: NA; CDR3aa: CASSPTEWGYEQYF; CDR3nt: TGTGCCAGCAGTCCGACGGAGTGGGGCTACGAGCAGTACTTC
v_gene: TRBV12-3/TRBV12-4; j_gene: TRBJ1-5; d_gene: TRBD1; abundance: many; CDR3aa: CASSPGTGGTNQPQHF; CDR3nt: TGTGCCAGCAGTCCCGGGACAGGGGGTACCAATCAGCCCCAGCATTTT
v_gene: TRBV12-3/TRBV12-4; j_gene: TRBJ1-1; d_gene: NA; abundance: many; CDR3aa: CATSQDLNTEAFF; CDR3nt: TGTGCCACGTCACAGGATCTGAACACTGAAGCTTTCTTT
v_gene: TRBV7-9; j_gene: TRBJ2-7; d_gene: NA; abundance: many; CDR3aa: CASSPRVGSYEQYF; CDR3nt: TGTGCCAGCAGTCCAAGGGTAGGATCCTACGAGCAGTACTTC
v_gene: TRBV18; j_gene: TRBJ1-5; d_gene: TRBD1; abundance: once; CDR3aa: CASSGTVVQPQHF; CDR3nt: TGTGCCAGCTCGGGGACAGTTGTTCAGCCCCAGCATTTT
v_gene: TRBV7-7; j_gene: TRBJ2-5; d_gene: TRBD1; abundance: many; CDR3aa: CASGTGGSSKTQYF; CDR3nt: TGTGCCTCCGGGACAGGGGGCTCTTCAAAGACCCAGTACTTC
v_gene: TRBV20-1; j_gene: TRBJ1-2; d_gene: TRBD1; abundance: many; CDR3aa: CSARDRDRGFYGYTF; CDR3nt: TGCAGTGCTAGAGACAGGGACAGGGGGTTCTATGGCTACACCTTC
v_gene: TRBV12-3/TRBV12-4; j_gene: TRBJ2-6; d_gene: NA; abundance: many; CDR3aa: CASSSTGSSSGANVLTF; CDR3nt: TGTGCCAGCAGTTCGACAGGATCGAGCTCTGGGGCCAACGTCCTGACTTTC
v_gene: TRBV12-3/TRBV12-4; j_gene: TRBJ1-1; d_gene: NA; abundance: many; CDR3aa: CASSRGGAGTEAFF; CDR3nt: TGTGCCAGCAGCCGAGGGGGGGCCGGGACTGAAGCTTTCTTT
v_gene: TRBV5-6; j_gene: TRBJ2-7; d_gene: TRBD1; abundance: NA; CDR3aa: CASSFGPGQGDYEQYF; CDR3nt: TGTGCCAGCAGCTTCGGCCCGGGACAGGGGGACTACGAGCAGTACTTC
v_gene: TRBV4-1; j_gene: TRBJ2-5; d_gene: TRBD1; abundance: few; CDR3aa: CASSPDRAFQETQYF; CDR3nt: TGCGCCAGCAGCCCAGACAGGGCCTTCCAAGAGACCCAGTACTTC